This TCR beta chain came from a study of CD8 T cells in Susac syndrome (dated by TCRdb to about 2019). A note on the overall study: Among the Susac syndrome patients who were sequenced, clinically active disease was present in about six and clinical remission was observed in under ten. At blood withdrawal, Susac syndrome patients were therapy-naive, treated with corticosteroids (with IVIg additionally given to some), or treated with IVIg alone. The study used repertoire sequencing to test whether antigen drove CD8+ T cell activation and differentiation in Susac syndrome. CD8+ T cell repertoire clonality was compared between some 12 healthy donors, roughly 14 Susac syndrome patients and 15 multiple sclerosis patients.

Overall results and qualifications from the work: Susac syndrome CD8+ repertoires showed clonal expansion, highest in CD8+ TEMRA cells and greater in clinically active than remitting patients. The study acknowledged that relatively few individuals were included in the TCR sequencing and HLA analysis. Sixteen Susac-specific public clones were identified in the total CD8+ repertoire, and four to six Susac-specific public clones were identified in the CD8+ TEMRA repertoire.

The germline V gene sets CDR1 to SGHDN and CDR2 to FVKESK. Taken from cysteine to phenylalanine, the CDR3 has 15 residues. The retained sequence is limited to the CDR3, 45 bases, with the frame set at the first base. Relative to germline, V is 0 bases shorter and J is 6 bases shorter, with 12 bases between their ends. This clonotype has more than one count but fewer than ten. Its cognate antigen has yet to be identified. Base qualities were left out, and no much larger clone turns up one base away. Peripheral blood CD8+ and CD4+ T cells from healthy donors, Susac syndrome patients and multiple sclerosis patients were profiled using high-throughput TCR beta sequencing. The Susac syndrome patients fulfilled recently defined diagnostic criteria for either definite or probable disease. Bulk CD8+ and CD4+ T cells were purified by magnetic negative isolation, while CD8+ TEMRA cells were enriched using FACS. Blood was drawn into EDTA tubes, processed within 24 hours, and PBMCs were isolated by density gradient centrifugation. PBMCs intended for TCR sequencing were cryopreserved in liquid nitrogen and thawed later in a water bath at 37 degrees C. The sorted or isolated CD4+, CD8+ and CD8+ TEMRA cells reached a purity of at least 90%.

RNA was extracted using the RNeasy kit, and about 0.45 to 1 microgram was reverse transcribed with random hexamers. The immunoSEQ multiplex PCR assay, covering 54 Vbeta and 13 Jbeta segments, was used to amplify TCR beta CDR3 regions. To correct PCR amplification bias, a synthetic template baseline was used for both primer optimization and computational correction. From the authors' description of their analysis: Only productive sequences were kept, with reads annotated to V, D and J genes according to IMGT and analyzed in immunoSEQ Analyzer. Clonality was computed as one minus Shannon entropy normalized by log2 of the number of productive unique sequences. Public and private clones were assessed among the 100 most prevalent clones of each patient and control. A clone was defined as Susac-specific if it was absent from the healthy and MS cohorts, from roughly 990 published viral clones and from other ImmuneACCESS disease sequences. TCRdb handled the public reads itself, with Q25 trimming in fastp and clone calling in MiXCR, and kept productive beta chains. Merged by CDR3 protein, the rows form single entries marked with the most common genes and DNA. TCRdb's processing, not the study's, gives the V and J calls here. The sample includes about 76,000 distinct CDR3 sequences, with about 93% observed a single time. The ten largest make up 0.4% to 0.55% of the sample.

The rearrangement joined TRBV14 to TRBJ2-1; a tentative D call is TRBD2 (6 bases match). The receptor was isolated from a human donor with Susac syndrome. The source material was CD8+ T cells from PBMCs. For the CDR3, the sequence is CASSQDWQGGNEQFF. The DNA sequence reads TGTGCCAGCAGCCAAGATTGGCAGGGAGGCAATGAGCAGTTCTTC. The entire variable domain, with the stretches around the CDR3 drawn from the reference TRBV14 and TRBJ2-1 proteins, is EAGVTQFPSHSVIEKGQTVTLRCDPISGHDNLYWYRRVMGKEIKFLLHFVKESKQDESGMPNNRFLAERTGGTYSTLKVQPAELEDSGVYFCASSQDWQGGNEQFFGPGTRLTVL.